These 25 T cell receptor beta chains were sequenced from one sample in a study of T cell repertoires in cytomegalovirus infection. TCRdb independently ran MiXCR on the reads; one entry per CDR3 protein. Counted here are around 81,000 distinct CDR3 sequences, about 37% occurring once; the ten biggest clones make up 93%. Antigens of these TCRs are unknown. Sequencing used CD8+ T cells from cultured PBMCs, obtained from culture after CMV antigen stimulation. All receptors come from a human donor in good health (CMV status not recorded). Some clones in this sample may be carry-over from other donors' samples.

The chain combines TRBV27 with TRBJ1-1; no firm D call. Trimming shortened V by 3 bases and J by 5 bases, and 13 bases separated the two germline ends. This CDR3 contains 14 residues. Germline loops: CDR1 MNHEY, CDR2 SMNVEV (reference sequence). The CDR3 DNA is TGTGCCAGCAGTTTGGGAGGTGGCAGTACTGAAGCTTTCTTT. Its protein product is CASSLGGGSTEAFF.

This chain connects TRBV27 to TRBJ1-1; D is perhaps TRBD1 (6 bases). In germline, CDR1 is MNHEY, CDR2 SMNVEV (reference sequence). This CDR3 comprises 15 residues. Trimming cost V 6 bases and J 2 bases, with 16 bases left between them. The CDR3 here is CASRFSLTGNTEAFF. As DNA, the CDR3 is TGTGCCAGCAGGTTCAGTCTGACAGGAAACACTGAAGCTTTCTTT.

The genes are TRBV4-1 and TRBJ1-5; D gene ambiguous. This CDR3 is built from 15 residues. CDR1 is MGHRA and CDR2 is YSYEKL in the germline V gene. V was trimmed by 0 bases and J by 5 bases, leaving 11 bases between them. The CDR3 bases are TGCGCCAGCAGCCAAGATCTGGCTGGGCATCAGCCCCAGCATTTT. It encodes CASSQDLAGHQPQHF.

The gene calls are TRBV19 and TRBJ2-1, with unresolved D. This CDR3 contains 15 residues. Germline V CDR1 and CDR2: LNHDA, SQIVND (reference sequence). The ends were cut back, 2 bases at V and 0 bases at J, with 8 bases in the middle. This chain's CDR3 is CASSISLSSYNEQFF. DNA for the CDR3: TGTGCCAGTAGTATATCCCTCAGCTCCTACAATGAGCAGTTCTTC.

The rearrangement uses TRBV6-1 and TRBJ1-1; possibly TRBD1 for D (6 bases). The V end lost 5 bases, the J end lost 7 bases, and 17 bases lay between the germline ends. CDR1 MNHNS and CDR2 SASEGT come from the germline V gene. This CDR3 is 14 amino acids long. The CDR3 DNA is TGTGCCAGCAGTTACGGTTCATCAGGGGTTGAAGCTTTCTTT. Its protein is CASSYGSSGVEAFF.

This clonotype was counted a few times. This sequence joins TRBV28 and TRBJ2-1; D uncertain. CDR3 length: 14 amino acids. The ends were cut back, 3 bases at V and 0 bases at J, with 6 bases in the middle. Germline CDR1 and CDR2: MDHEN and SYDVKM. CDR3 in DNA: TGTGCCAGCAGTTTTGAGGACTCCTACAATGAGCAGTTCTTC. Protein sequence: CASSFEDSYNEQFF. Based on the CDR3 plus reference TRBV28 and TRBJ2-1, the full variable domain is DVKVTQSSRYLVKRTGEKVFLECVQDMDHENMFWYRQDPGLGLRLIYFSYDVKMKEKGDIPEGYSVSREKKERFSLILESASTNQTSMYLCASSFEDSYNEQFFGPGTRLTVL.

The chain has TRBV12-3 or TRBV12-4 and TRBJ2-4, with a weak D call TRBD1 (5 bases). The V end lost 3 bases, the J end lost 8 bases, and 11 bases lay between the germline ends. CDR3 length: 13 residues. The CDR3 protein is CASSFRGPDIQYF. The CDR3 DNA is TGTGCCAGCAGTTTTAGGGGTCCAGACATTCAGTACTTC.

The J gene is TRBJ2-1, the V gene TRBV7-2; 8 nucleotides agree with TRBD1. The germline CDR1 and CDR2 sequences are SGHTA and FQGNSA. The CDR3 covers 16 residues. J was trimmed by 9 bases and V by 0 bases; bases with no gene match: 10. CDR3 DNA sequence: TGTGCCAGCAGCTTAGCCAGGGGGCGGTATGAGCGTGAGCAGTTCTTC. Amino acid sequence: CASSLARGRYEREQFF.

CDR3 nucleotide sequence: TGTGCCAGCAGTTTTGGGGGGACCCCCAATGAGCAGTTCTTC. This encodes CASSFGGTPNEQFF. The rearrangement uses TRBV12-3 or TRBV12-4 and TRBJ2-1, with a weak D call TRBD2 (6 bases). Trimming cost V 3 bases and J 6 bases, with 12 bases left between them. The CDR3 runs 14 residues.

The genes are TRBV19 and TRBJ2-1; D is perhaps TRBD1 or TRBD2 (5 bases each). The CDR3 is 15 residues long. V was shortened by 5 bases and J by 2 bases, with 13 bases between the two germline ends. Looked up from germline, CDR1 is LNHDA and CDR2 is SQIVND (reference sequence). In nucleotides, the CDR3 is TGTGCCAGTAGTCCTGACGGGGCCACCTACAATGAGCAGTTCTTC. Its translation: CASSPDGATYNEQFF.

This clonotype occurred once. This rearrangement joins TRBV4-1 to TRBJ1-3; no clear D gene. Germline assignment: CDR1 MGHRA and CDR2 YSYEKL. The CDR3 covers 17 residues. V was trimmed by 0 bases and J by 1 base, leaving 13 bases between them. CDR3 nucleotide sequence: TGCGCCAGCAGCCAAGAAGGCCCTGCGTCTTCTGGAAACACCATATATTTT. Translating gives CASSQEGPASSGNTIYF.

V is TRBV27 and J is TRBJ1-5; D not certain. The CDR3 sequence is 15 residues long. Germline values: CDR1 MNHEY, CDR2 SMNVEV (reference sequence). V lost 3 bases, J lost 1 base, and 10 bases lay in between. As DNA, the CDR3 is TGTGCCAGCAGTTTTTATTACGGAAGCAATCAGCCCCAGCATTTT. Amino acids: CASSFYYGSNQPQHF.

The rearrangement links TRBV12-3 or TRBV12-4 to TRBJ2-5, with unresolved D. The CDR3 is 13 amino acids. Trimming pared 2 bases from V and 7 bases from J, leaving 11 bases between. The CDR3 protein is CASSLSSVGTQYF. The CDR3 region has the DNA TGTGCCAGCAGTTTATCCAGCGTAGGGACCCAGTACTTC.

The J gene is TRBJ2-5, the V gene TRBV6-6, with 10 bases identical to TRBD2. This CDR3 is built from 14 residues. Losses at the gene ends were 6 bases for V and 5 bases for J; bases not matched to a gene: 6. In germline, CDR1 is MNHNY, CDR2 SVGAGI (reference sequence). This CDR3 reads CASSDPGLAETQYF. In DNA, the CDR3 is TGTGCCAGCAGCGACCCGGGACTAGCGGAGACCCAGTACTTC.

The J gene is TRBJ2-3, the V gene TRBV6-1; 10 bases fit TRBD1. CDR3 length equals 13 residues. After removal of 6 bases from V and 5 bases from J, the junction contained 2 bases not matched to a gene. CDR1 is MNHNS, CDR2 SASEGT, per germline. The chain's CDR3 is CASRTGGKDTQYF. CDR3 DNA sequence: TGTGCCAGCAGGACAGGGGGCAAAGATACGCAGTATTTT.

The CDR3 DNA reads TGTGCCAGCAGCTTAGGGGGACAGGGAGGTGGAAAACTGTTTTTT. Translating gives CASSLGGQGGGKLFF. The rearrangement uses TRBV7-2 and TRBJ1-4; TRBD1 aligns across 9 bases. Germline CDR1 is SGHTA and CDR2 is FQGNSA. This CDR3 region has 15 residues. V lost 1 base and J lost 10; bases outside the gene matches: 7.

The chain recombines TRBV4-2 with TRBJ1-4; D is perhaps TRBD1 (5 bases). The CDR3 consists of 15 residues. CDR1 is LGHNA, CDR2 YNFKEQ, per germline. Trimming shortened V by 0 bases and J by 5 bases, and 10 bases separated the two germline ends. The CDR3 region is CASSQEQDGNEKLFF. CDR3 nucleotide sequence: TGTGCCAGCAGCCAAGAACAGGACGGGAATGAAAAACTGTTTTTT.

This clonotype was counted only a few times. The gene calls are TRBV7-3 and TRBJ2-5; D unresolved. The CDR3 length is 14 residues. Germline assignment: CDR1 SGHTA and CDR2 FQGTGA. V was shortened by 1 base and J by 5 bases, with 11 bases between the two germline ends. The CDR3 DNA reads TGTGCCAGCAGCTTAAACCCGGGCGGCGAGACCCAGTACTTC. It encodes CASSLNPGGETQYF. The full variable domain, completed using reference TRBV7-3 and TRBJ2-5, is GAGVSQTPSNKVTEKGKYVELRCDPISGHTALYWYRQSLGQGPEFLIYFQGTGAADDSGLPNDRFFAVRPEGSVSTLKIQRTERGDSAVYLCASSLNPGGETQYFGPGTRLLVL.

The chain's CDR3 is CASSSNQGETQYF. Written as DNA, the CDR3 is TGTGCCAGCAGCTCAAATCAGGGAGAGACCCAGTACTTC. The V call is TRBV7-8, the J call TRBJ2-5; a weak D match, TRBD1 (5 bases). The CDR3 is made up of 13 amino acids. V lost 4 bases and J lost 4, with 10 bases in between. Germline V gene data show CDR1 as SGHVS and CDR2 as FQNEAQ.

The J gene is TRBJ1-2, the V gene TRBV27, with D possibly being TRBD1 (5 bases). Trimming took off 5 bases at V and 7 bases at J, with 23 bases between the two ends. Germline lookup yields CDR1 MNHEY and CDR2 SMNVEV (reference sequence). This CDR3 has 16 residues. CDR3 coding DNA: TGTGCCAGCAGTCGATCTCTAGGCAGGGACGGAGGTGGCTACACCTTC. Translating it yields CASSRSLGRDGGGYTF.

This chain joins TRBV6-5 and TRBJ2-1; 11 nucleotides align to TRBD2. CDR1 and CDR2 (germline): MNHEY, SVGAGI. The CDR3 is made up of 12 amino acids. CDR3 in DNA: TGTGTAGCGGGGGGGCCTTACAATGAGCAGTTCTTC. Protein sequence: CVAGGPYNEQFF.

The J gene is TRBJ1-5, the V gene TRBV10-3; D is possibly TRBD1 (5 bases). CDR3 length equals 15 residues. V was trimmed by 4 bases and J by 3 bases, leaving 13 bases between them. Germline lookup yields CDR1 ENHRY and CDR2 SYGVKD. CDR3 DNA: TGTGCCATCAGTGTGTCGGGGGACGCCAATCAGCCCCAGCATTTT. It translates to CAISVSGDANQPQHF.

This sequence joins TRBV7-2 and TRBJ2-4; TRBD2 agrees at 8 bases. The CDR3 is 17 amino acids. Germline V lookup: CDR1 SGHTA, CDR2 FQGNSA. Trimming at V came to 5 bases and at J to 6 bases, leaving 15 bases not matched to a gene. CDR3 residues: CASSPAGTGGPGNIQYF. CDR3 nucleotide sequence: TGTGCCAGCAGCCCCGCTGGGACGGGGGGGCCGGGAAACATTCAGTACTTC.

This rearrangement joins TRBV6-5 to TRBJ2-3; D is ambiguous. V was shortened by 6 bases and J by 2 bases, with 15 bases between the two germline ends. This CDR3 is 15 amino acids long. Germline values: CDR1 MNHEY, CDR2 SVGAGI. Here the CDR3 reads CASSYTLASTDTQYF. For the CDR3, the DNA is TGTGCCAGCAGCTACACCTTGGCATCCACAGATACGCAGTATTTT.

The gene calls are TRBV7-8 and TRBJ1-5; D is perhaps TRBD1 (5 bases). Trimming pared 2 bases from V and 2 bases from J, leaving 16 bases between. There are 17 residues in the CDR3. CDR1 SGHVS and CDR2 FQNEAQ come from the germline V gene. For the CDR3, the DNA is TGTGCCAGCAGCTTACGCCGGGGGATAGAGGGCAATCAGCCCCAGCATTTT. It specifies CASSLRRGIEGNQPQHF.